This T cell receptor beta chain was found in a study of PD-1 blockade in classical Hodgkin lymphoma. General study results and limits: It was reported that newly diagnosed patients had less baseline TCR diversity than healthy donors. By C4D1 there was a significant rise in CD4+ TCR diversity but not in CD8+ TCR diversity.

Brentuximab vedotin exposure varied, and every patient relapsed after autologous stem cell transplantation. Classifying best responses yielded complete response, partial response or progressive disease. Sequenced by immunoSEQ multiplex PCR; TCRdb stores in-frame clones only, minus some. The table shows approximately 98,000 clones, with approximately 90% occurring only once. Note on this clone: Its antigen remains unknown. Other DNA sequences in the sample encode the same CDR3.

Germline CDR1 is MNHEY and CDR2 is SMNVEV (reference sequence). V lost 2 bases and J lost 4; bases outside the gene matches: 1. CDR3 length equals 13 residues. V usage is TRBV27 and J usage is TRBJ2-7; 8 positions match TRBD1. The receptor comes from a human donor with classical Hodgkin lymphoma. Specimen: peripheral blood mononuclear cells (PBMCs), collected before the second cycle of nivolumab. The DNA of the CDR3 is TGTGCCAGCAGTTTAAGGGACAGGTACGAGCAGTACTTC. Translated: CASSLRDRYEQYF.